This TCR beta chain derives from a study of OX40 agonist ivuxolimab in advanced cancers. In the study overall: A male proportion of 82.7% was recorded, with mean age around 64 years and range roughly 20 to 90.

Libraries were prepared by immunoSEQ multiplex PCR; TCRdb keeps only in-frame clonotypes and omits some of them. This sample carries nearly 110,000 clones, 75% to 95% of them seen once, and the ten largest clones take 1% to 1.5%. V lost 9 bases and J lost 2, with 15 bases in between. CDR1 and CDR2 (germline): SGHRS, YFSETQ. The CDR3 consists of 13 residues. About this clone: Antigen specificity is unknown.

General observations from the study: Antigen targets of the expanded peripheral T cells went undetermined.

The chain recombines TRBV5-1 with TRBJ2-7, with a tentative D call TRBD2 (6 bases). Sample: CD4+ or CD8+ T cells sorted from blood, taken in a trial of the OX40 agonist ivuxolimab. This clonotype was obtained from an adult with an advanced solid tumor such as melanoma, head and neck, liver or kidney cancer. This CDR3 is CATPERVPYEQYF. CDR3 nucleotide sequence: TGCGCCACTCCCGAGCGGGTGCCCTACGAGCAGTACTTC.